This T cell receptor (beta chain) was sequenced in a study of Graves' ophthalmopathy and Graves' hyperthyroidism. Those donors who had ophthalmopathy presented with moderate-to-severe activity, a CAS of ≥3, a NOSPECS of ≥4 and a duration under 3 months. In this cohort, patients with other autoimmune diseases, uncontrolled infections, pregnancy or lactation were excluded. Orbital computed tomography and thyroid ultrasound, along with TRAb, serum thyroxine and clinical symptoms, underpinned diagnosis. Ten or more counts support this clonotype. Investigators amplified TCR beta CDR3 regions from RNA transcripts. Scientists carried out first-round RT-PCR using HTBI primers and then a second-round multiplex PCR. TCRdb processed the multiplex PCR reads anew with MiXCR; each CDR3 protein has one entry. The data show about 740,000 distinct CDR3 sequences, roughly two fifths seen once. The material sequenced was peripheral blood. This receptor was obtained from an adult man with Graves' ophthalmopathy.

The CDR3 here is CSVENYGTGTGELFF. The CDR3 DNA follows: TGCAGCGTTGAGAACTATGGGACGGGCACCGGGGAGCTGTTTTTT. The chain employs TRBV29-1 and TRBJ2-2; D possibly uses TRBD1 or TRBD2 (5 bases each). CDR3 length: 15 residues. Trimming took 3 bases from V and 4 from J, leaving 15 bases between them. CDR1 is SQVTM and CDR2 is ANQGSEA in the germline V gene.